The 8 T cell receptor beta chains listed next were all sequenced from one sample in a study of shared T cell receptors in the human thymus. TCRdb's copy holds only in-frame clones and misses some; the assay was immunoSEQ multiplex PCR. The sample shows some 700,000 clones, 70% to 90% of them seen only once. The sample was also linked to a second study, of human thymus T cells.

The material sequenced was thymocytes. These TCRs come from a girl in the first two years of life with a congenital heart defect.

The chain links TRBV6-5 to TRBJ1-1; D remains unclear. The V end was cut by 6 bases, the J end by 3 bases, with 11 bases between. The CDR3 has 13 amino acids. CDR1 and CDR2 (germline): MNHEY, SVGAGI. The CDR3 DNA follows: TGTGCCAGCAGCCCCGCTCCGGACACTGAAGCTTTCTTT. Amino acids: CASSPAPDTEAFF.

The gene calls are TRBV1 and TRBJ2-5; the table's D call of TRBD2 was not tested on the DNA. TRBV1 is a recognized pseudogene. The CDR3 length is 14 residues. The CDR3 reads CTSSQGTSIETQYF. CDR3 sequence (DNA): TGCACCAGCAGCCAAGGGACTAGTATCGAGACCCAGTACTTC.

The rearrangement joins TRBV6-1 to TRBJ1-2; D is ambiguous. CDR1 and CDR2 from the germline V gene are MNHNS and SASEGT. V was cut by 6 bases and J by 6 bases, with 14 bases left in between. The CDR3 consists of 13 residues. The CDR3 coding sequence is TGTGCCAGCAGGCGCGCCGGAGGGAATGGCTACACCTTC. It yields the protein CASRRAGGNGYTF.

The CDR3: CASSEYHHRVTGNSPLHF. In DNA form, the CDR3 reads TGTGCCAGCAGTGAATATCACCACAGGGTAACGGGTAATTCACCCCTCCACTTT. The chain carries TRBV25-1 and TRBJ1-6; tentatively, D is TRBD1 (6 bases). This CDR3 spans 18 amino acids. The germline gives CDR1 MGHDK, CDR2 SYGVNS. V shed 0 bases and J shed 6 bases, with 18 bases lying between them.

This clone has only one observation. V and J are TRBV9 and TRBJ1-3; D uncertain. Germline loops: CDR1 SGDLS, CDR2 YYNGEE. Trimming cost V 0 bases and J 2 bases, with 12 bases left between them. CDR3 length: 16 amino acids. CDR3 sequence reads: CASSVGAARPGNTIYF. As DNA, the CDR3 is TGTGCCAGCAGCGTAGGGGCTGCGCGCCCTGGAAACACCATATATTTT.

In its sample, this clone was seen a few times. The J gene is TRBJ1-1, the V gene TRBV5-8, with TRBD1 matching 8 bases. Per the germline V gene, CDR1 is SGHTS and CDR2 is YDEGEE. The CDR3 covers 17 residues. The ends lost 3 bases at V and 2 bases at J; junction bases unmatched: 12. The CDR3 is CASSYNRGYNINTEAFF. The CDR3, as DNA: TGTGCCAGCAGCTATAACAGGGGGTATAACATCAACACTGAAGCTTTCTTT.

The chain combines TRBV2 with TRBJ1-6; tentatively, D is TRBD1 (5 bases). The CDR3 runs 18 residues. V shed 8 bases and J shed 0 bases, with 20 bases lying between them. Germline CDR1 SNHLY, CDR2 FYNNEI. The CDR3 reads CASSGLGRGSSYNSPLHF. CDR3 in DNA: TGTGCCAGCTCGGGACTGGGGAGAGGGAGCTCCTATAATTCACCCCTCCACTTT.

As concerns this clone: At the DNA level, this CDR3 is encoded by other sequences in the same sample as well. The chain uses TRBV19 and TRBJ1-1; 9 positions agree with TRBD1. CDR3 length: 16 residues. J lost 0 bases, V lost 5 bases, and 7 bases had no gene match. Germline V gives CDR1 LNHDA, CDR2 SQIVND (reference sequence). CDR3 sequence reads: CASSVPGQGVNTEAFF. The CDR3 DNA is TGTGCCAGTAGTGTACCGGGACAGGGAGTGAACACTGAAGCTTTCTTT.